Listed below are T cell receptor beta chains from one sample, sequenced in a study of T cell responses to AZD1222 COVID-19 vaccine. Profiled with immunoSEQ multiplex PCR; TCRdb holds only in-frame clones, not every one. The data show over 150,000 clones, just under 95% seen once. Sample: peripheral blood, taken 28 days after the second dose of the MenACWY control vaccine. These receptors originate from an adult who received the MenACWY meningococcal vaccine as a control. CDR3s include the opening cysteine and the closing phenylalanine or tryptophan. Clone sizes are given selectively: once, few, many, or a class where the clone is expanded.

TRBJ2-1 NA TRBV7-2 CASSLATTSGYNEQFF
TRBJ1-1 NA TRBV2 CASSEGGNTEAFF
TRBJ1-1 NA TRBV28 CASSLGGYDTEAFF
TRBJ1-1 NA TRBV30 CAWNGRGEAFF
TRBJ1-1 NA TRBV7-2 CASSLASHSNTEAFF
TRBJ1-1 once TRBV5-1 CASSWGAGWDTEAFF
TRBJ1-1 NA TRBV19 CASSIARLNTEAFF
TRBJ1-2 few TRBV12-3/TRBV12-4 CASSQGDGYTF
TRBJ1-4 NA TRBV18 CASSPLAGAINEKLFF
TRBJ1-1 once TRBV19 CASRTGGNTEAFF
TRBJ1-1 NA TRBV6-2/TRBV6-3 CASSYSSTGRMNTEAFF
TRBJ1-1 NA TRBV30 CAWTHPNTEAFF
TRBJ1-6 NA TRBV28 CASSAGQGGSSPLHF
TRBJ2-1 NA TRBV18 CASSPAPSSYNEQFF
TRBJ1-1 NA TRBV6-5 CASGGQPVREAFF
TRBJ1-4 NA TRBV30 CAWNTGPNEKLFF
TRBJ1-3 NA TRBV5-8 CASSSMGPGDTIYF
TRBJ1-4 once TRBV2 CASSNRDPNEKLFF
TRBJ2-1 NA TRBV5-1 CASSWDGALGNEQFF
TRBJ2-2 NA TRBV27 CASRSQGLVDTGELFF
TRBJ1-5 NA TRBV19 CASSLLQDGRPQHF
TRBJ1-1 NA TRBV15 CATSRGGNTEAFF
TRBJ2-3 once TRBV9 CASSPRGSGSDTQYF
TRBJ2-4 NA TRBV5-4 CASSQGGVREGNIQYF
TRBJ2-1 NA TRBV4-1 CASSQGWAQSDNEQFF
TRBJ2-7 NA TRBV5-1 CASSGTGQTYEQYF
TRBJ1-1 few TRBV29-1 CSVQQIGAFF